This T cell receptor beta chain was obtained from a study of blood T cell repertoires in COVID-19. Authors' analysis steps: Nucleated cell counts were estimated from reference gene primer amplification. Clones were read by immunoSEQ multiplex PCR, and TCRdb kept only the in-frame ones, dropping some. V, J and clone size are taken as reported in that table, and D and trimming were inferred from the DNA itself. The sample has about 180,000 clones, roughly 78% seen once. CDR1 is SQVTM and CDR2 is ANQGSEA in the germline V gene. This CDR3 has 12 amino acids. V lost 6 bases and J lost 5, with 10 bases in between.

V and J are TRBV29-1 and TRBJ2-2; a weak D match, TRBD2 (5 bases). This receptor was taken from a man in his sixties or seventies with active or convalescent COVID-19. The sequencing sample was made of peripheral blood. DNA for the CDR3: TGCAGCGTACAGCGGCAAACCGGGGAGCTGTTTTTT. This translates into CSVQRQTGELFF.